This T cell receptor (beta chain) was sequenced during a study of technical replicates of blood from several donors. The CDR3 totals 16 residues. Germline CDR1 and CDR2: SGHRS and YFSETQ. V lost 0 bases to trimming and J lost 9 bases; unmatched junction nucleotides: 11. Some clones are missing from TCRdb's copy, which holds only in-frame ones; the method was immunoSEQ multiplex PCR. The sample has some 82,000 clones, 97% seen once. Sequences were obtained from T cells isolated from PBMCs. The chain is built from TRBV5-1 and TRBJ2-1; TRBD1 aligns across 8 bases. This TCR derives from a human donor in good health. The CDR3 loop reads CASSLDVSRGLIEQFF. CDR3 nucleotides: TGCGCCAGCAGCTTGGACGTAAGCAGGGGGCTCATTGAGCAGTTCTTC.